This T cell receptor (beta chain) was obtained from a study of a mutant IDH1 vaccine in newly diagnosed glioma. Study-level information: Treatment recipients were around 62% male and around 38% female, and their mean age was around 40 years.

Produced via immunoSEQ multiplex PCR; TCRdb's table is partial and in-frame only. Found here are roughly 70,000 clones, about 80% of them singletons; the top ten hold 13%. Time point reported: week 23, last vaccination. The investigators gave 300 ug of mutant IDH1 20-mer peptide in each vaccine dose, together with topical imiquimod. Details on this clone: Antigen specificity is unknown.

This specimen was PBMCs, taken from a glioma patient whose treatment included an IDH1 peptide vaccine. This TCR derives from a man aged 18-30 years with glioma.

The chain's CDR3 is CASSYVGRNEKLFF. CDR3 nucleotide sequence: TGTGCCAGCAGTTACGTGGGTCGGAATGAAAAACTGTTTTTT. This rearrangement joins TRBV28 to TRBJ1-4; unclear D gene. From germline, CDR1 is MDHEN and CDR2 SYDVKM. With 4 bases removed from V and 5 bases from J, the gap between germline ends came to 11 bases. The CDR3 length is 14 residues.